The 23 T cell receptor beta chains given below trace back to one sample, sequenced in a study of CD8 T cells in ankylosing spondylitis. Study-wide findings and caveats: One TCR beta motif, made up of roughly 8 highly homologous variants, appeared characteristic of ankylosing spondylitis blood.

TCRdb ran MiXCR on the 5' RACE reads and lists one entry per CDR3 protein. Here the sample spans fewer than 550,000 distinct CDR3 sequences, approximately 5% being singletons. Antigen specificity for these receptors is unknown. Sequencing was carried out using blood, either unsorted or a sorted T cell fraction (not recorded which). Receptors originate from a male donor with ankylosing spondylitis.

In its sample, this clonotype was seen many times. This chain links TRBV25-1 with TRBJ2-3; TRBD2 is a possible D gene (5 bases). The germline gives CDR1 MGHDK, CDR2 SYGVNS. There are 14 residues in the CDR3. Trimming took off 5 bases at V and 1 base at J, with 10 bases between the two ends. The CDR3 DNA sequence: TGTGCCAGCAGTAGCGGTCGGGGCACAGATACGCAGTATTTT. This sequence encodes CASSSGRGTDTQYF.

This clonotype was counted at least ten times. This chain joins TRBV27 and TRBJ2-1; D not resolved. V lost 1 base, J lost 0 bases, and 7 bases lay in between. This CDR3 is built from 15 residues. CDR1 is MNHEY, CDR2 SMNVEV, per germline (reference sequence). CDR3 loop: CASSLLSLSYNEQFF. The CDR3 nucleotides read TGTGCCAGCAGTTTATTGAGTCTCTCCTACAATGAGCAGTTCTTC.

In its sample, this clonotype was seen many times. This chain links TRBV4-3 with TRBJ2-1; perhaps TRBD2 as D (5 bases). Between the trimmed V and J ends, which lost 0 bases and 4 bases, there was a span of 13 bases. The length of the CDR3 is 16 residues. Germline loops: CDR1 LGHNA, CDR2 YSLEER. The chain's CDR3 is CASSQDLGRTYNEQFF. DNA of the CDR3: TGCGCCAGCAGCCAAGATCTGGGCAGGACTTACAATGAGCAGTTCTTC.

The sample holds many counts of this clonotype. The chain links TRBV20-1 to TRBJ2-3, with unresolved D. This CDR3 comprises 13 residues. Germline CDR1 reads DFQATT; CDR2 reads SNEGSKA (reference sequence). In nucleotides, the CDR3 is TGCAGAGTCGATTACCCCTCCACAGATACGCAGTATTTT. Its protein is CRVDYPSTDTQYF.

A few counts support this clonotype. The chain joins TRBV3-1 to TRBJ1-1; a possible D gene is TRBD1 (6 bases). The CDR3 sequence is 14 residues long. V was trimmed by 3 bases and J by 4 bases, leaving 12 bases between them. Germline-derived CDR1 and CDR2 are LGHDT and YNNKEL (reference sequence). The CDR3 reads CASSHRGKTTEAFF. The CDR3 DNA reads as TGTGCCAGCAGCCATAGGGGGAAGACCACTGAAGCTTTCTTT.

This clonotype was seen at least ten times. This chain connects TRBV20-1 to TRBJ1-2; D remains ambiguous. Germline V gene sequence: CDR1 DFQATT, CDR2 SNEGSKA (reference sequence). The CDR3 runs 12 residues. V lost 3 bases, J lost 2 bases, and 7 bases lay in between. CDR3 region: CSASTGNYGYTF. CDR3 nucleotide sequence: TGCAGTGCTAGTACTGGAAACTATGGCTACACCTTC.

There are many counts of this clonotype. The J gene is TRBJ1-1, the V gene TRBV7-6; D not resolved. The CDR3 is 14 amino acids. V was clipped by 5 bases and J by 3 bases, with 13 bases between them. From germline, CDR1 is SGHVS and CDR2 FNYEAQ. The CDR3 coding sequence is TGTGCCAGCAGCCTTAGGGAGGCGGACACTGAAGCTTTCTTT. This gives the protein CASSLREADTEAFF.

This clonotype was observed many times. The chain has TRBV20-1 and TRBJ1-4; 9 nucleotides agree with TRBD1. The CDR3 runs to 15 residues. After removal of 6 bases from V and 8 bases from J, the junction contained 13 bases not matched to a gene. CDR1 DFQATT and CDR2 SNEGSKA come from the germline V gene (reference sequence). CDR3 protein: CSAGTGRAINEKLFF. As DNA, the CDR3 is TGCAGTGCGGGGACAGGGAGGGCAATCAACGAAAAACTGTTTTTT.

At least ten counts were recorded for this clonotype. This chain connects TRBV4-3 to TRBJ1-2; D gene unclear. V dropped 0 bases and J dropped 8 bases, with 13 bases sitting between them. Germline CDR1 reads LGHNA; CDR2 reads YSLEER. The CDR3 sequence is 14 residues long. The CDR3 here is CASSQDLHGEGYTF. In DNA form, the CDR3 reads TGCGCCAGCAGCCAAGATCTTCATGGAGAAGGCTACACCTTC.

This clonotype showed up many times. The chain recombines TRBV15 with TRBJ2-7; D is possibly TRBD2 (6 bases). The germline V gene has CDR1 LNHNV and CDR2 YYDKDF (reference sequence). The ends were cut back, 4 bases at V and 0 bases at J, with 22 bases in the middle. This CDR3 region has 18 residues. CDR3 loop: CATSTWRGGSGPSYEQYF. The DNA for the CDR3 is TGTGCCACCAGCACCTGGAGGGGTGGTAGCGGACCCTCCTACGAGCAGTACTTC.

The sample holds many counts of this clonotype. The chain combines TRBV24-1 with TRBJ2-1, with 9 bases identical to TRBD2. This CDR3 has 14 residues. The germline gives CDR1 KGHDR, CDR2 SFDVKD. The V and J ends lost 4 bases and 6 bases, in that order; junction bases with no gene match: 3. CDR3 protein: CATSDPGLANEQFF. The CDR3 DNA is TGTGCCACCAGTGACCCGGGACTAGCCAATGAGCAGTTCTTC.

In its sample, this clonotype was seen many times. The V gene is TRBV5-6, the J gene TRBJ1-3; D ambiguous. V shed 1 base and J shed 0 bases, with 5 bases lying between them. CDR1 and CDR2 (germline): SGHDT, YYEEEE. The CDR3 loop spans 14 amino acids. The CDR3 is CASSLSNSGNTIYF. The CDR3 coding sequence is TGTGCCAGCAGCTTGTCAAACTCTGGAAACACCATATATTTT.

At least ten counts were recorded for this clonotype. The CDR3 sequence: CASSLTIAEETQYF. CDR3 in DNA: TGTGCCAGCTCACTTACAATAGCGGAAGAGACCCAGTACTTC. This chain uses TRBV18 with TRBJ2-5; D may be TRBD2 (6 bases). The CDR3 contains 14 residues. Germline V CDR1 and CDR2: KGHSH, LQKENI. Trimming removed 4 bases at V and 3 bases at J, with 12 bases between.

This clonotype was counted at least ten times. DNA for the CDR3: TGTGCCAGCAGTTTAGTAGAAAGCAATCAGCCCCAGCATTTT. Amino acids: CASSLVESNQPQHF. The chain combines TRBV12-3 or TRBV12-4 with TRBJ1-5; D not resolved. The CDR3 is 14 residues long. The V and J ends lost 1 base and 1 base respectively, with 5 bases between them.

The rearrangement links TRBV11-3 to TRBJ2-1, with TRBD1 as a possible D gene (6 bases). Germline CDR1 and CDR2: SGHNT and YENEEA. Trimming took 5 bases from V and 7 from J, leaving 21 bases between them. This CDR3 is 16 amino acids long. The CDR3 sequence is CASSLGSGGGQNEQFF. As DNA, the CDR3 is TGTGCCAGCAGCCTGGGTAGTGGTGGGGGCCAGAATGAGCAGTTCTTC.

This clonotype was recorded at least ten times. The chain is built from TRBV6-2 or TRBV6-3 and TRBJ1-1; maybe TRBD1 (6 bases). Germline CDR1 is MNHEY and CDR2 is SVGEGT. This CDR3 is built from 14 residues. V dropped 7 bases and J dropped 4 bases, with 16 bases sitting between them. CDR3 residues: CASNLRGLGTEAFF. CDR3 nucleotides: TGTGCCAGCAACTTGAGGGGGTTGGGCACTGAAGCTTTCTTT.

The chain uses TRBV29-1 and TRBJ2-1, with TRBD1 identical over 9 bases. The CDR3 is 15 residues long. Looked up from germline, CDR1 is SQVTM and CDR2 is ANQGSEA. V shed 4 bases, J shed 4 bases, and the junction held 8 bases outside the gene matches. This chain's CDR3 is CSVGSGQGIYNEQFF. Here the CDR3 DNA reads TGCAGCGTTGGTTCGGGACAGGGTATATACAATGAGCAGTTCTTC.

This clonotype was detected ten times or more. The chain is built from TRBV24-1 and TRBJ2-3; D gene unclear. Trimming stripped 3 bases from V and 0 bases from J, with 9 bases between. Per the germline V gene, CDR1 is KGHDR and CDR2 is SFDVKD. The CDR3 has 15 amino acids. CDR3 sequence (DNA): TGTGCCACCAGTGATCCAGGAAAGAGCACAGATACGCAGTATTTT. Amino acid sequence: CATSDPGKSTDTQYF.

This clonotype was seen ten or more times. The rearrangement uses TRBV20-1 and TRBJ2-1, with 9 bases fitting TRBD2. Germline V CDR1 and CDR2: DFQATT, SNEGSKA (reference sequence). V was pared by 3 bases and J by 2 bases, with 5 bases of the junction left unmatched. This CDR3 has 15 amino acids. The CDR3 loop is CSASPIAGAYNEQFF. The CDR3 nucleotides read TGCAGTGCTAGCCCCATAGCGGGGGCCTACAATGAGCAGTTCTTC.

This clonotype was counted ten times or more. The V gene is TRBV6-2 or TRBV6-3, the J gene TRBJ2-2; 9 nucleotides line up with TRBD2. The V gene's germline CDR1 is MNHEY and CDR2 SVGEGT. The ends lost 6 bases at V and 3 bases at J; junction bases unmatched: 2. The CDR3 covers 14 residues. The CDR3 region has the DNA TGTGCCAGCAGGCGGGGGGGTGACACCGGGGAGCTGTTTTTT. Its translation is CASRRGGDTGELFF.

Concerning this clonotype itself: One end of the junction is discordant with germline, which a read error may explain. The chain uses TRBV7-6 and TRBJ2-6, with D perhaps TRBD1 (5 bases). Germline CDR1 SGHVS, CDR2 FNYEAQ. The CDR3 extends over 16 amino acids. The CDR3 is CASSGRRLSGANVLIF. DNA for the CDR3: TGTGCCAGCAGCGGAAGGCGGCTCTCTGGGGCCAACGTCCTGATTTTC. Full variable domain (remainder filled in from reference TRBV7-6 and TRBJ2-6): GAGVSQSPRYKVTKRGQDVALRCDPISGHVSLYWYRQALGQGPEFLTYFNYEAQQDKSGLPNDRFSAERPEGSISTLTIQRTEQRDSAMYRCASSGRRLSGANVLIFGAGSRLTVL.

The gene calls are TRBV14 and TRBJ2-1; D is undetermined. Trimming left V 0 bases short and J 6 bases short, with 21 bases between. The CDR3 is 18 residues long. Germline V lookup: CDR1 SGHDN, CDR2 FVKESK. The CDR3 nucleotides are TGTGCCAGCAGCCAAGAGATTTGGACGGGCCCATCGAGCAATGAGCAGTTCTTC. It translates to CASSQEIWTGPSSNEQFF.

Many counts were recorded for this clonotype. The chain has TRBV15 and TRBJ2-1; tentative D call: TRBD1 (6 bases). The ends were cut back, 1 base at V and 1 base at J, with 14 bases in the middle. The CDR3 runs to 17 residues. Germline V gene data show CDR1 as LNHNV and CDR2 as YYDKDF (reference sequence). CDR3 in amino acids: CATSRGNRAGSYNEQFF. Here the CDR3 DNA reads TGTGCCACCAGCAGAGGAAACAGGGCAGGTTCCTACAATGAGCAGTTCTTC.